This paragraph reports one T cell receptor beta chain. Its antigen is not known. This sample was included in a study of follicular helper T cells after annual influenza vaccination. Study-level information: Sampling occurred days 0, 7 and 28 after each influenza vaccination. Across the 2013-2014, 2014-2015 and 2015-2016 vaccination seasons, some subjects were resampled. General study findings and limits: Yearly vaccinations repeatedly recalled conserved clonotypes in ICOS+CD38+ cTfh.

Trimming took 5 bases from V and 6 from J, leaving 16 bases between them. Germline V gene lookup returns CDR1 LNHDA and CDR2 SQIVND (reference sequence). CDR3 length equals 14 residues. Time point here: 2014-2015 season, pre-vaccination. Adults received seasonal inactivated influenza vaccine, with sorted blood CD4 subsets sequenced before and after. Clones were read by immunoSEQ multiplex PCR, and TCRdb kept only the in-frame ones, dropping some. Of under 9,500 clones listed, around four fifths are singletons. The source material was CXCR5+ CD38- circulating T follicular helper cells from blood, sampled on the day of influenza vaccination. Subset defined: circulating Tfh, non-naive CD4+CXCR5+PD-1+ (ICOS+CD38+ or ICOS-CD38-). This sequence was found in an adult who received the influenza vaccine. This chain connects TRBV19 to TRBJ2-5, with a possible D match to TRBD1 (5 bases). The CDR3 loop is CASSASGSAQTQYF. CDR3 coding DNA: TGTGCCAGTAGTGCTTCAGGGTCCGCTCAGACCCAGTACTTC. Full variable domain (remainder filled in from reference TRBV19 and TRBJ2-5): DGGITQSPKYLFRKEGQNVTLSCEQNLNHDAMYWYRQDPGQGLRLIYYSQIVNDFQKGDIAEGYSVSREKKESFPLTVTSAQKNPTAFYLCASSASGSAQTQYFGPGTRLLVL.